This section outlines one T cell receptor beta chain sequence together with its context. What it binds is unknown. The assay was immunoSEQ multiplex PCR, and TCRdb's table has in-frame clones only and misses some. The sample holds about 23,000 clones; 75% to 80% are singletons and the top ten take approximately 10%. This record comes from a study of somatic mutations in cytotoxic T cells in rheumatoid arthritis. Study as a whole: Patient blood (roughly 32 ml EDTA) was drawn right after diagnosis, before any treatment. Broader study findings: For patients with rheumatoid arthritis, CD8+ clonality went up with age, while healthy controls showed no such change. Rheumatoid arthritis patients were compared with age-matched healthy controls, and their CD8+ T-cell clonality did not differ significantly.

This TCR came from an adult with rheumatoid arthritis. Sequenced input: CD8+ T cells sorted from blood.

CDR3: CATSRVTGAEQYF. The DNA of the CDR3 is TGTGCCACCAGCAGAGTGACAGGGGCCGAGCAGTACTTC. This chain joins TRBV15 and TRBJ2-7, with TRBD1 identical over 8 bases. Germline CDR1 and CDR2: LNHNV and YYDKDF (reference sequence). The trim removed 1 base at V and 6 bases at J, leaving 2 bases unmatched. The CDR3 runs 13 residues.